This entry lists 6 T cell receptor beta chains sequenced from one sample in a study of blood T cell repertoires in COVID-19. Data came from immunoSEQ multiplex PCR; TCRdb stores just in-frame clones and leaves some out. The table has approximately 110,000 clones, 85% to 90% seen once; the top ten hold about 1.1%. Material for sequencing was peripheral blood. The receptors derive from a human donor in a cohort sampled during active COVID-19.

The V call is TRBV7-3, the J call TRBJ2-5; 12 nucleotides match TRBD2. The CDR3 totals 14 residues. From germline, CDR1 is SGHTA and CDR2 FQGTGA. Losses at the gene ends were 6 bases for V and 5 bases for J; bases not matched to a gene: 4. Here the CDR3 DNA reads TGTGCCAGCAGTCATACTAGCGGGGGGGAGACCCAGTACTTC. It is translated as CASSHTSGGETQYF.

The gene calls are TRBV7-3 and TRBJ1-6, with 7 bases matching TRBD1. V lost 5 bases, J lost 3 bases, and 1 base stayed unmatched. The CDR3 totals 14 residues. Germline values: CDR1 SGHTA, CDR2 FQGTGA. The CDR3, as DNA: TGTGCCAGCAGCCGGACAGGCTATAATTCACCCCTCCACTTT. It translates to CASSRTGYNSPLHF.

V gene TRBV19 combines with J gene TRBJ2-1, with a tentative D call TRBD2 (6 bases). Germline CDR1 is LNHDA and CDR2 is SQIVND (reference sequence). V lost 7 bases and J 6 bases, leaving 16 bases between the germline ends. The CDR3 totals 14 residues. CDR3 nucleotide sequence: TGTGCCAGTACCCGGGGGAGTAGCGGCAATGAGCAGTTCTTC. Protein: CASTRGSSGNEQFF.

The chain couples TRBV25-1 to TRBJ1-2; unclear D gene. Trimming took 3 bases from V and 1 from J, leaving 9 bases between them. In germline, CDR1 is MGHDK, CDR2 SYGVNS. This CDR3 comprises 14 residues. This CDR3 is CASSDLYNNYGYTF. CDR3 nucleotides: TGTGCCAGCAGTGACCTTTACAATAACTATGGCTACACCTTC.

The V call is TRBV7-3, the J call TRBJ2-2, with D unresolved. The germline gives CDR1 SGHTA, CDR2 FQGTGA. The CDR3 sequence is 14 residues long. V dropped 1 base and J dropped 5 bases, with 8 bases sitting between them. CDR3 sequence: CASSLNAMTGELFF. Written as DNA, the CDR3 is TGTGCCAGCAGCTTAAACGCTATGACCGGGGAGCTGTTTTTT.

The J gene is TRBJ1-2, the V gene TRBV24-1; the match to TRBD1 covers 10 bases. In germline, CDR1 is KGHDR, CDR2 SFDVKD. With 7 bases clipped from V and 3 bases from J, the junction kept 1 base outside the gene matches. CDR3 size: 13 residues. The CDR3 nucleotides are TGTGCCACCAGAGGGACAGGGGACTATGGCTACACCTTC. Protein: CATRGTGDYGYTF.